Listed below are T cell receptor beta chains from one sample, sequenced in a study of response to subunit inactivated influenza vaccine. Via MiXCR, TCRdb re-called the RT-PCR reads, giving one row per CDR3 protein. Of around 570,000 distinct CDR3 sequences in the sample, under 9% are singletons; the top ten hold around 13%. Sequencing used PBMCs from blood, obtained 23 months after vaccination. The source is a man aged 50 to 69 who received an inactivated influenza vaccine. Both conserved end residues are part of each CDR3. The D gene is left open where the match is weak. The size field is filled for only some rows; it gives once, few, many or a size class.

v_call,d_call,clone_size,j_call,cdr3_nt,cdr3_aa
TRBV27,TRBD1,few,TRBJ1-2,TGTGCCAGCAGTTGGGACAGGGGGATCGATGGCTACACCTTC,CASSWDRGIDGYTF
TRBV20-1,-,few,TRBJ2-7,TGCAGTGCGGGAGCCAGGGTATTGAACGAGCAGTACTTC,CSAGARVLNEQYF
TRBV20-1,-,-,TRBJ2-1,TGCAGTGCTAGTCAGGCCAGGGGTACCTACAATGAGCAGTTCTTC,CSASQARGTYNEQFF
TRBV7-8,TRBD1,many,TRBJ2-7,TGTGCCAGCAGCAAGGACAGGGGGGTTGAACAGTACTTC,CASSKDRGVEQYF
TRBV29-1,TRBD1,few,TRBJ1-2,TGCAGCGTTGGGAGACAGGGAAGAGATGGCTACACCTTC,CSVGRQGRDGYTF
TRBV2,-,few,TRBJ1-6,TGTGCCAGCAGTGAAGCCAGGGGAGTATGGAATTCACCCCTCCACTTT,CASSEARGVWNSPLHF
TRBV7-7,-,few,TRBJ2-5,TGTGCTAGCAGCTTATCGGTTAACCAAGAGACCCAGTACTTC,CASSLSVNQETQYF
TRBV4-1,-,few,TRBJ2-2,TGCGCCAGCAGCCAAGAACCCGGGTGGGAGCTGTTTTTT,CASSQEPGWELFF
TRBV4-2,-,few,TRBJ2-5,TGTGCCAGCAGCCAAGATTCGTCGGTCTCGGGGACCTCTTGGACCCAGTACTTC,CASSQDSSVSGTSWTQYF
TRBV20-1,-,many,TRBJ1-1,TGCAGTGCTAGTGAGACGGCGGACGGGACCACTGAAGCTTTCTTT,CSASETADGTTEAFF
TRBV20-1,TRBD1,-,TRBJ2-7,TGCAGTGCTAGGGACAGGGGATACTACGAGCAGTACTTC,CSARDRGYYEQYF
TRBV19,-,-,TRBJ1-1,TGTGCCACCTCAGTCCCCAAAATGACAGAGAACACTGAAGCTTTCTTT,CATSVPKMTENTEAFF
TRBV28,-,-,TRBJ1-6,TGTGCCAGCAGGGGGTCCTCGATTAATTCACCCCTCCACTTT,CASRGSSINSPLHF
TRBV7-3,-,few,TRBJ2-7,TGTGCCAGCAGCTTAATGGCTGGGAAAGAGCAGTACTTC,CASSLMAGKEQYF
TRBV11-2,TRBD2,few,TRBJ2-1,TGTGCCAGCAGCTTCCACGTTGCAGCGGGAGATAATGAGCAGTTCTTC,CASSFHVAAGDNEQFF
TRBV6-1,-,few,TRBJ2-3,TGTGCCAGCAAGAAGGAGAGCACAGATACGCAGTATTTT,CASKKESTDTQYF